Below, 24 T cell receptor beta chains from the same sample are listed, as sequenced in a study of blood T cell repertoires in COVID-19 (dated by TCRdb to 2018 to 2021). Library preparation used the immunoSEQ multiplex PCR assay. In its TCRdb copy, this immuneACCESS table keeps in-frame sequences only and misses some clones. Where compared with another copy, unresolved V genes explain less than half of these, and the others have no known cause. This sample has about 82,000 clones in its table, and around 85% of those were observed once. The top ten clones comprise 15% to 20% of the sample. Sequencing was performed on peripheral blood. The receptor set was obtained from an older man with active or convalescent COVID-19.

The genes are TRBV11-1 and TRBJ1-4; D is unresolved. Per the germline V gene, CDR1 is SGHAT and CDR2 is FQDESV (reference sequence). CDR3 length equals 13 residues. Trimming removed 5 bases at V and 6 bases at J, with 10 bases between. For the CDR3, the DNA is TGTGCCAGCAGCGGAAAGGCGGATGAAAAACTGTTTTTT. Its translation: CASSGKADEKLFF.

The genes are TRBV19 and TRBJ1-5; TRBD1 is a possible D gene (5 bases). Trimming removed 3 bases at V and 3 bases at J, with 9 bases between. The CDR3 loop spans 14 amino acids. Germline lookup yields CDR1 LNHDA and CDR2 SQIVND (reference sequence). The CDR3 sequence is CASSIDRDNQPQHF. Written as DNA, the CDR3 is TGTGCCAGTAGTATTGACAGAGACAATCAGCCCCAGCATTTT.

This chain uses TRBV19 with TRBJ1-1; 9 nucleotides align to TRBD1. This CDR3 contains 15 residues. Trimming cost V 6 bases and J 11 bases; bases outside gene matches: 16. Per the germline V gene, CDR1 is LNHDA and CDR2 is SQIVND (reference sequence). For the CDR3, the DNA is TGTGCCAGTAGAAGGGACAGGGATGCGGGTACGAGGGCTTTCTTT. Translation: CASRRDRDAGTRAFF.

The chain is built from TRBV9 and TRBJ1-5, with D possibly being TRBD1 (5 bases). V lost 0 bases to trimming and J lost 2 bases, with 9 bases between them. The germline V gene encodes CDR1 SGDLS and CDR2 YYNGEE. This CDR3 is built from 15 residues. The CDR3: CASSVGGSGNQPQHF. Here the CDR3 DNA reads TGTGCCAGCAGCGTAGGGGGCAGCGGCAATCAGCCCCAGCATTTT.

V is TRBV28 and J is TRBJ2-5; no clear D. Germline V gene sequence: CDR1 MDHEN, CDR2 SYDVKM. The V and J ends lost 3 bases and 5 bases respectively, with 4 bases between them. The CDR3 runs 11 residues. The CDR3 is CASSFGETQYF. The CDR3 bases are TGTGCCAGCAGTTTCGGTGAGACCCAGTACTTC. Supplemented by reference TRBV28 and TRBJ2-5, the full variable domain reads DVKVTQSSRYLVKRTGEKVFLECVQDMDHENMFWYRQDPGLGLRLIYFSYDVKMKEKGDIPEGYSVSREKKERFSLILESASTNQTSMYLCASSFGETQYFGPGTRLLVL.

This clone was seen a few times. V gene TRBV5-8 combines with J gene TRBJ1-5; unclear D gene. This CDR3 has 15 residues. In germline, CDR1 is SGHTS, CDR2 YDEGEE. The ends were cut back, 4 bases at V and 6 bases at J, with 17 bases in the middle. The CDR3 protein is CASSERRRVAQPQHF. Here the CDR3 DNA reads TGTGCCAGCAGCGAGAGGCGGCGGGTCGCTCAGCCCCAGCATTTT.

The chain uses TRBV5-1 and TRBJ1-4, with 7 bases identical to TRBD1. After removal of 0 bases from V and 7 bases from J, the junction contained 6 bases not matched to a gene. The CDR3 spans 15 residues. From germline, CDR1 is SGHRS and CDR2 YFSETQ. The CDR3 protein is CASSLGGQGVEKLFF. The DNA of the CDR3 is TGCGCCAGCAGCTTGGGAGGGCAGGGGGTTGAAAAACTGTTTTTT.

This chain joins TRBV28 and TRBJ2-3; TRBD2 agrees at 8 bases. Germline V gene lookup returns CDR1 MDHEN and CDR2 SYDVKM. V lost 2 bases, J lost 3 bases, and 4 bases stayed unmatched. The CDR3 has 15 residues. The CDR3 spells CASSLGGRRTDTQYF. The DNA for the CDR3 is TGTGCCAGCAGTTTAGGCGGGAGGAGAACAGATACGCAGTATTTT.

The gene calls are TRBV5-5 and TRBJ1-2, with a tentative D call TRBD1 (6 bases). The CDR3 spans 15 residues. Per germline, CDR1 SGHKS and CDR2 YYEKEE (reference sequence). The V end was cut by 3 bases, the J end by 5 bases, with 17 bases between. The CDR3 is CASSSATGPFYGYTF. The DNA for the CDR3 is TGTGCCAGCAGCTCCGCGACAGGACCATTTTATGGCTACACCTTC.

This chain joins TRBV2 and TRBJ1-1, with D possibly TRBD1 on 5 matching bases. Trimming removed 1 base from V and 11 bases from J, with 14 bases in between. This CDR3 is 13 amino acids long. Germline values: CDR1 SNHLY, CDR2 FYNNEI. The CDR3 coding sequence is TGTGCCAGCAGTGAAGGCCCGGCAGGGCGGGCTTTCTTT. Translating gives CASSEGPAGRAFF.

The J gene is TRBJ1-2, the V gene TRBV6-5, with D unresolved. Germline CDR1 MNHEY, CDR2 SVGAGI. The CDR3 contains 12 residues. The V gene lost 6 bases and the J gene lost 2 bases, with 7 bases spanning the gap. The CDR3 region has the DNA TGTGCCAGCAGCCAGGTAAACTATGGCTACACCTTC. This translates into CASSQVNYGYTF.

The rearrangement uses TRBV25-1 and TRBJ1-2, with 7 bases lining up with TRBD1. This CDR3 has 16 residues. Germline CDR1 MGHDK, CDR2 SYGVNS. V dropped 6 bases and J dropped 2; count of bases not matched to a gene: 12. CDR3 in amino acids: CASSSGTERKNYGYTF. CDR3 nucleotide sequence: TGTGCCAGCAGCTCCGGGACAGAAAGGAAAAACTATGGCTACACCTTC.

V and J are TRBV6-5 and TRBJ1-5; D is ambiguous. The length of the CDR3 is 12 residues. V shed 8 bases and J shed 4 bases, with 9 bases lying between them. Germline CDR1 MNHEY, CDR2 SVGAGI. This CDR3 reads CASGRENQPQHF. CDR3 nucleotides: TGTGCCAGCGGGCGGGAAAATCAGCCCCAGCATTTT.

The chain joins TRBV9 to TRBJ1-2, with D hard to call. V lost 4 bases and J lost 8, with 12 bases in between. This CDR3 contains 12 residues. Per the germline V gene, CDR1 is SGDLS and CDR2 is YYNGEE. This CDR3 reads CASSNDLQGYTF. The CDR3 DNA reads as TGTGCCAGCAGCAACGATTTGCAGGGCTACACCTTC.

This clone showed up just once. The V and J genes are TRBV6-5 and TRBJ2-2, with D possibly TRBD1 on 5 matching bases. This CDR3 is built from 15 residues. V was pared by 7 bases and J by 0 bases, with 12 bases between. From germline, CDR1 is MNHEY and CDR2 SVGAGI. CDR3 region: CASIEGHSNTGELFF. The CDR3, as DNA: TGTGCCAGCATAGAAGGACATTCGAACACCGGGGAGCTGTTTTTT.

V gene TRBV4-1 combines with J gene TRBJ1-1; D is uncertain. The CDR3 has 14 residues. Germline CDR1 reads MGHRA; CDR2 reads YSYEKL. V was trimmed by 2 bases and J by 3 bases, leaving 10 bases between them. CDR3 loop: CASSQPGRDTEAFF. The CDR3 coding sequence is TGCGCCAGCAGCCAACCGGGAAGGGACACTGAAGCTTTCTTT.

The table lists this clone with a few counts. The CDR3 sequence: CASSRRQGAMSTDTQYF. CDR3 nucleotide sequence: TGTGCCAGCAGCCGACGACAGGGGGCGATGAGCACAGATACGCAGTATTTT. This chain links TRBV5-8 with TRBJ2-3, with TRBD1 matching over 10 bases. CDR1 is SGHTS and CDR2 is YDEGEE in the germline V gene. The CDR3 spans 17 residues. The ends lost 4 bases at V and 0 bases at J; junction bases unmatched: 8.

The chain recombines TRBV2 with TRBJ1-5; TRBD1 might be the D (5 bases). The CDR3 spans 13 residues. Germline V gene sequence: CDR1 SNHLY, CDR2 FYNNEI. Trimming stripped 6 bases from V and 6 bases from J, with 12 bases between. CDR3 residues: CASRQGTTQPQHF. CDR3 coding DNA: TGTGCCAGCAGGCAGGGTACTACTCAGCCCCAGCATTTT.

The chain has TRBV10-1 and TRBJ2-7, with D maybe TRBD1 (5 bases). The CDR3 has 13 residues. Germline CDR1 and CDR2: WNHNN and SYGVQD (reference sequence). Trimming left V 7 bases short and J 3 bases short, with 13 bases between. This CDR3 is CASNYRQNYEQYV. The DNA of the CDR3 is TGCGCCAGCAACTACCGACAGAACTACGAGCAGTACGTC.

The chain has TRBV4-1 and TRBJ2-2; D gene uncertain. CDR1 and CDR2 (germline): MGHRA, YSYEKL. Between the trimmed V and J ends, which lost 4 bases and 7 bases, there was a span of 7 bases. The CDR3 spans 12 residues. This CDR3 is CASSRISGELFF. The CDR3 DNA is TGCGCCAGCAGCCGAATCAGCGGGGAGCTGTTTTTT.

This chain connects TRBV6-6 to TRBJ2-3; a possible D gene is TRBD2 (5 bases). V lost 0 bases to trimming and J lost 1 base, with 11 bases between them. The CDR3 is 16 amino acids. CDR1 and CDR2 (germline): MNHNY, SVGAGI (reference sequence). The CDR3 sequence: CASSYSRDWGTDTQYF. The CDR3 nucleotides read TGTGCCAGCAGTTACTCCCGGGATTGGGGCACAGATACGCAGTATTTT.

This chain links TRBV19 with TRBJ2-3, with 10 bases matching TRBD2. This CDR3 is 14 amino acids long. Trimming cost V 7 bases and J 4 bases; bases outside gene matches: 5. Per germline, CDR1 LNHDA and CDR2 SQIVND (reference sequence). The CDR3 sequence: CASKIAGGSDTQYF. The CDR3 DNA sequence: TGTGCCAGTAAAATAGCGGGAGGTTCAGATACGCAGTATTTT.

The J gene is TRBJ2-3, the V gene TRBV18; TRBD1 aligns across 7 bases. Trimming removed 3 bases from V and 6 bases from J; junction bases left unmatched: 12. The CDR3 covers 16 residues. Germline-derived CDR1 and CDR2 are KGHSH and LQKENI. As DNA, the CDR3 is TGTGCCAGCTCACCCCCTAGGACAGGACGAGAGGATACGCAGTATTTT. This translates into CASSPPRTGREDTQYF.

This clone occurred once. The genes are TRBV24-1 and TRBJ2-3; 10 bases line up with TRBD1. Germline V gene data show CDR1 as KGHDR and CDR2 as SFDVKD. Trimming cost V 4 bases and J 2 bases; bases outside gene matches: 2. CDR3 length equals 15 residues. CDR3 residues: CATSERQGATDTQYF. CDR3 sequence (DNA): TGTGCCACCAGTGAACGACAGGGGGCCACAGATACGCAGTATTTT.